The 19 T cell receptor beta chains presented below share a single source sample, sequenced in a study of tumor-infiltrating lymphocytes in primary liver carcinoma (dated by TCRdb to the late 2010s). Sequencing was performed on an Illumina HiSeq 2500. A constant-region primer and ProtoScript II reverse transcriptase were used to reverse-transcribe TCRbeta-specific cDNA from roughly 0.55 ug total RNA. Construction of the TCRbeta libraries relied on three nested rounds of multiplex PCR, following a slightly modified ARM-PCR procedure. Each of the first two PCR rounds ran for approximately 10 cycles using multiplex TRBV1-TRBV30 forward primers together with a Cbeta reverse primer. TCRdb reanalyzed the raw reads on its own, using fastp at Q25 for trimming and MiXCR for clone calling, and kept in-frame beta chains. CDR3 protein sequences are deduplicated, and each keeps its most common genes and DNA. The sample records about 120,000 distinct CDR3 sequences, around two thirds of which are singletons. The ten most abundant clones make up more than 8% of the sample.

Without any cell sorting, total RNA and DNA were co-extracted from approximately 22-30 mg of bulk tissue using the AllPrep DNA/RNA mini kit. Sequencing was done on a sample of tumor-adjacent normal liver tissue. The receptors were sampled from a woman aged 60 to 75 with primary liver carcinoma and hepatitis B virus infection.

A remark on this clonotype: One end of the junction does not line up with germline, which may come from a read error. V gene TRBV6-1 combines with J gene TRBJ2-1; TRBD1 aligns across 9 bases. This CDR3 region has 16 residues. CDR1 and CDR2 (germline): MNHNS, SASEGT. The CDR3 here is CTSKGQGHDSYIEQFF. The CDR3 region has the DNA TGTACCAGCAAGGGACAGGGACACGACTCCTACATTGAGCAGTTCTTC.

In regard to this clonotype: The junction departs from germline at one end; a sequencing error may be responsible. This chain connects TRBV11-2 to TRBJ2-1; TRBD2 matches at 7 bases. The CDR3 sequence is 21 residues long. Per the germline V gene, CDR1 is SGHAT and CDR2 is FQNNGV. CDR3 nucleotides: TGTGCCAGTAGCTTAGGATGGGCTAGCGGAAGGAGATGCAAAATCTACAATGAGCAGTTCTTC. This codes for CASSLGWASGRRCKIYNEQFF.

The table lists this clonotype with a count of one. The chain has TRBV28 and TRBJ2-3; D ambiguous. V was clipped by 10 bases and J by 5 bases, with 13 bases between them. CDR3 size: 12 residues. Germline V lookup: CDR1 MDHEN, CDR2 SYDVKM. CDR3 bases: TGTGCCAATAGTTTTCCTAGAGATACGCAGTATTTT. Its protein is CANSFPRDTQYF.

The sample holds a few counts of this clonotype. The chain carries TRBV24-1 and TRBJ1-2; perhaps TRBD1 as D (5 bases). CDR1 and CDR2 from the germline V gene are KGHDR and SFDVKD. The V gene lost 10 bases and the J gene lost 6 bases, with 11 bases spanning the gap. The CDR3 has 11 amino acids. The CDR3 loop is CATQGGNGYTF. CDR3 DNA sequence: TGTGCCACTCAGGGAGGAAATGGCTACACCTTC.

A note on this clonotype: A junction end diverges from the germline sequence, so it may reflect a read error. This rearrangement joins TRBV18 to TRBJ2-1, with 15 nucleotides matching TRBD2. This CDR3 has 18 amino acids. CDR1 is KGHSH, CDR2 LQKENI, per germline. The CDR3 sequence: CASSPWGLAGGVNNEQFF. The CDR3 coding sequence is TGTGCCAGCTCACCATGGGGACTAGCGGGAGGAGTGAACAATGAACAGTTCTTC.

This clonotype turned up a few times. The junction does not match germline at one end; this may be a read error. The genes are TRBV11-3 and TRBJ2-2; 10 bases align to TRBD1. Germline assignment: CDR1 SGHNT and CDR2 YENEEA. CDR3 length: 17 residues. CDR3 residues: CASSCNMGQGFTGELLF. In DNA, the CDR3 is TGTGCCAGCAGCTGTAATATGGGACAGGGGTTTACCGGGGAGCTGTTGTTT.

This clonotype was detected only once. CDR3 DNA sequence: TGTGCCAGCAGTCGGATAGGGGACTCCTACAATGAGCAGTTCTTC. Amino acid sequence: CASSRIGDSYNEQFF. The chain carries TRBV11-1 and TRBJ2-1, with D perhaps matching TRBD1 (5 bases). CDR1 and CDR2 from the germline V gene are SGHAT and FQDESV (reference sequence). The CDR3 has 15 residues. V lost 6 bases and J 0 bases, leaving 12 bases between the germline ends.

This clonotype showed up many times. The J gene is TRBJ1-1, the V gene TRBV12-3 or TRBV12-4; 8 bases match TRBD1. This CDR3 has 15 amino acids. V trimming: 6 bases; J trimming: 4 bases; junction bases outside the gene matches: 10. The CDR3 loop is CASSRGQGRGTEAFF. The DNA of the CDR3 is TGTGCCAGCAGCCGCGGACAGGGACGTGGCACTGAAGCTTTCTTT.

A remark on this clonotype: The junction departs from the called germline gene at one end, perhaps through a read error. The rearrangement links TRBV12-3 or TRBV12-4 to TRBJ2-3; D is unclear. CDR3 length: 13 residues. The DNA for the CDR3 is TGTGCCCTCCGGGCCCAGAGCATAGATACGCAGTATTTT. This gives the protein CALRAQSIDTQYF.

A remark on this clonotype: The junction departs from the called germline gene at one end, perhaps through a read error. The chain links TRBV12-3 or TRBV12-4 to TRBJ1-1; D ambiguous. The CDR3 extends over 18 amino acids. The CDR3 loop reads CASSQTGPPARVNTDAFF. Here the CDR3 DNA reads TGTGCCAGCAGCCAAACCGGGCCCCCGGCGCGGGTGAACACTGACGCTTTCTTT.

This clonotype has ten or more counts. The chain employs TRBV13 and TRBJ2-1, with D hard to call. Trimming took 2 bases from V and 0 from J, leaving 8 bases between them. Germline CDR1 PRHDT, CDR2 FYEKMQ (reference sequence). This CDR3 is 15 amino acids long. DNA for the CDR3: TGTGCCAGCAGCTTAAGTCTTAGCTCCTACAATGAGCAGTTCTTC. Protein product: CASSLSLSSYNEQFF.

The chain links TRBV11-2 to TRBJ2-7; unclear D gene. Germline CDR1 SGHAT, CDR2 FQNNGV. Between the trimmed V and J ends, which lost 9 bases and 6 bases, there was a span of 24 bases. This CDR3 comprises 15 residues. This CDR3 reads CASSPQGVHAGEQYF. DNA of the CDR3: TGTGCCAGTAGCCCCCAAGGCGTACACGCTGGCGAGCAGTACTTC. The whole variable domain, filled in from reference TRBV11-2 and TRBJ2-7, reads EAGVAQSPRYKIIEKRQSVAFWCNPISGHATLYWYQQILGQGPKLLIQFQNNGVVDDSQLPKDRFSAERLKGVDSTLKIQPAKLEDSAVYLCASSPQGVHAGEQYFGPGTRLTVT.

The table lists this clonotype with many counts. The rearrangement joins TRBV6-1 to TRBJ2-7; D possibly corresponds to TRBD1 (5 bases). V lost 5 bases and J 5 bases, leaving 22 bases between the germline ends. In germline, CDR1 is MNHNS, CDR2 SASEGT. The CDR3 runs to 16 residues. In nucleotides, the CDR3 is TGTGCCAGCAGTTTGGATTACAGGAAACGCGTCCACGAGCAGTACTTC. Translation: CASSLDYRKRVHEQYF.

The genes are TRBV5-1 and TRBJ1-1; TRBD1 matches at 7 bases. J lost 1 base, V lost 6 bases, and 12 bases had no gene match. The CDR3 is 16 residues long. The germline gives CDR1 SGHRS, CDR2 YFSETQ. CDR3 region: CASNGDRELANTEAFF. For the CDR3, the DNA is TGCGCCAGCAACGGAGACAGGGAGTTAGCGAACACTGAAGCTTTCTTT.

As for this clonotype: Its ends do not fully match the called genes, so a read error is possible. The chain carries TRBV4-1 and TRBJ2-7, with TRBD2 identical over 7 bases. CDR3 length: 14 amino acids. CDR1 MGHRA and CDR2 YSYEKL come from the germline V gene. DNA of the CDR3: TGCGCCAGCAGACGCCAGACTAGCTCCTACGAGCAATACTTC. Translation gives CASRRQTSSYEQYF.

The gene calls are TRBV29-1 and TRBJ2-7; 10 bases align to TRBD1. There are 14 residues in the CDR3. Germline V lookup: CDR1 SQVTM, CDR2 ANQGSEA. CDR3 region: CRVSRGTGAYEQYF. The CDR3 nucleotides read TGCAGGGTCTCTAGGGGGACAGGGGCCTACGAGCAGTACTTC.

This clonotype was picked up many times. The V gene is TRBV7-9, the J gene TRBJ2-1; D is unclear. Germline V lookup: CDR1 SEHNR, CDR2 FQNEAQ (reference sequence). The ends were cut back, 0 bases at V and 3 bases at J, with 12 bases in the middle. The CDR3 is 16 amino acids. The CDR3 spells CASSLARYIVYNEQFF. CDR3 in DNA: TGTGCCAGCAGCTTAGCGCGGTATATCGTCTACAATGAGCAGTTCTTC.

This clonotype was detected a few times. A much more abundant neighbour one base away suggests this may be a read error. This rearrangement joins TRBV28 to TRBJ2-7; weak D call: TRBD1 (6 bases). This CDR3 comprises 14 residues. Per the germline V gene, CDR1 is MDHEN and CDR2 is SYDVKM. The CDR3 DNA reads TGTGCCAACAGTGCACCGGGACACAGCTACGAGCAGTACTTC. Its protein is CANSAPGHSYEQYF.

For this clonotype: The junction shows a germline mismatch at one end, possibly a read error. This chain connects TRBV12-3 or TRBV12-4 to TRBJ1-1; D not certain. CDR3 length: 12 amino acids. The CDR3 here is CASSLAVIKAFF. The CDR3 DNA follows: TGTGCCAGCAGTTTAGCGGTAATCAAAGCCTTCTTT.